The 13 T cell receptor beta chains presented below share a single source sample, sequenced in a study of blood T cell repertoires in COVID-19. The method was immunoSEQ multiplex PCR; TCRdb's version includes in-frame clones alone and lacks a portion of them. The sample contains over 65,000 clones, about 81% of which appear only once. Material for sequencing was peripheral blood. Receptors originate from a human donor in a cohort sampled during active COVID-19.

In nucleotides, the CDR3 is TGTGCCAGCAGCCCCGGGGTTACCGGGTACGAGCAGTACTTC. This translates into CASSPGVTGYEQYF. The rearrangement uses TRBV9 and TRBJ2-7, with D possibly being TRBD2 (5 bases). V gave up 4 bases and J gave up 4 bases, with 15 bases separating them. Per germline, CDR1 SGDLS and CDR2 YYNGEE. This CDR3 comprises 14 residues.

The chain joins TRBV28 to TRBJ1-1, with D possibly TRBD1 on 6 matching bases. CDR3 length: 15 residues. The ends were cut back, 3 bases at V and 6 bases at J, with 17 bases in the middle. Germline loops: CDR1 MDHEN, CDR2 SYDVKM. CDR3 protein: CASSLGAQYGAEAFF. CDR3 coding DNA: TGTGCCAGCAGTTTGGGGGCTCAATATGGCGCTGAAGCTTTCTTT.

The chain employs TRBV9 and TRBJ2-1, with 8 bases that match TRBD1. Germline V CDR1 and CDR2: SGDLS, YYNGEE. There are 16 residues in the CDR3. With 6 bases clipped from V and 6 bases from J, the junction kept 14 bases outside the gene matches. In DNA, the CDR3 is TGTGCCAGCATTCAGGGGGCGAGTTCCCCTTCCAATGAGCAGTTCTTC. Its protein is CASIQGASSPSNEQFF.

The chain has TRBV7-8 and TRBJ2-1; 7 bases are a match to TRBD2. The CDR3 consists of 15 residues. CDR1 is SGHVS and CDR2 is FQNEAQ in the germline V gene. The V and J ends lost 8 bases and 0 bases, in that order; junction bases with no gene match: 7. The CDR3 region has the DNA TGTGCCAGCGAAGATCTAGCGGCCTCCTACAATGAGCAGTTCTTC. This translates into CASEDLAASYNEQFF.

The rearrangement joins TRBV19 to TRBJ2-7; 7 bases are a match to TRBD1. The V and J ends lost 3 bases and 11 bases, in that order; junction bases with no gene match: 19. The CDR3 contains 16 residues. The germline CDR1 and CDR2 sequences are LNHDA and SQIVND (reference sequence). This CDR3 reads CASSIHPDRTPTSKYF. CDR3 coding DNA: TGTGCCAGTAGTATCCACCCGGACAGGACCCCAACGAGCAAGTACTTC.

This chain links TRBV2 with TRBJ2-2, with D unclear. CDR1 is SNHLY, CDR2 FYNNEI, per germline. This CDR3 has 12 residues. The V end was cut by 6 bases, the J end by 8 bases, with 10 bases between. This CDR3 is CASRQERGELFF. CDR3 coding DNA: TGTGCCAGCAGGCAGGAACGAGGGGAGCTGTTTTTT.

The chain carries TRBV28 and TRBJ1-1; TRBD1 matches at 8 bases. After removal of 7 bases from V and 3 bases from J, the junction contained 1 base not matched to a gene. Per germline, CDR1 MDHEN and CDR2 SYDVKM. CDR3 size: 12 residues. CDR3 in DNA: TGTGCCAGCATGGACAGGGACACTGAAGCTTTCTTT. It translates to CASMDRDTEAFF.

The chain combines TRBV5-1 with TRBJ2-7; 7 bases align to TRBD1. Germline CDR1 SGHRS, CDR2 YFSETQ. The CDR3 has 14 amino acids. V gave up 0 bases and J gave up 6 bases; unmatched junction bases: 6. Written as DNA, the CDR3 is TGCGCCAGCAGCTTGGGACAGGGAGATGGCGAGCAGTACTTC. This codes for CASSLGQGDGEQYF.

This rearrangement joins TRBV3-1 (or the pseudogene TRBV3-2) to TRBJ2-1, with TRBD2 matching over 9 bases. This CDR3 spans 17 amino acids. Germline V gene sequence: CDR1 LGHDT, CDR2 YNNKEL (reference sequence). J lost 2 bases, V lost 0 bases, and 5 bases had no gene match. The CDR3: CASSQDTSGPTYNEQFF. CDR3 DNA sequence: TGTGCCAGCAGCCAAGACACTAGCGGGCCGACCTACAATGAGCAGTTCTTC.

J is TRBJ1-5 and V is TRBV28, with 8 bases fitting TRBD1. The V and J ends lost 8 bases and 0 bases, in that order; junction bases with no gene match: 9. The CDR3 extends over 16 amino acids. Germline CDR1 and CDR2: MDHEN and SYDVKM. The DNA for the CDR3 is TGTGCCAGCTCGGGACAGGACCTATATAGCAATCAGCCCCAGCATTTT. This translates into CASSGQDLYSNQPQHF.

The chain carries TRBV5-1 and TRBJ2-1; 7 bases agree with TRBD2. V shed 7 bases, J shed 4 bases, and the junction held 8 bases outside the gene matches. Looked up from germline, CDR1 is SGHRS and CDR2 is YFSETQ. There are 14 residues in the CDR3. CDR3 sequence (DNA): TGCGCCAGCGGGGGGGATTACTCGTACAATGAGCAGTTCTTC. Its translation: CASGGDYSYNEQFF. The full variable domain, rest sourced from reference TRBV5-1 and TRBJ2-1, is KAGVTQTPRYLIKTRGQQVTLSCSPISGHRSVSWYQQTPGQGLQFLFEYFSETQRNKGNFPGRFSGRQFSNSRSEMNVSTLELGDSALYLCASGGDYSYNEQFFGPGTRLTVL.

The chain is built from TRBV10-2 and TRBJ2-1; 9 nucleotides match TRBD2. The J segment lost 6 bases and the V segment lost 3 bases, leaving 6 bases of the junction unmatched. Germline V gives CDR1 WSHSY, CDR2 SAAADI. The CDR3 has 15 residues. CDR3 region: CASSELSGRGNEQFF. In DNA form, the CDR3 reads TGCGCCAGCAGTGAACTTAGCGGGAGAGGCAATGAGCAGTTCTTC.

The chain employs TRBV27 and TRBJ2-2; 8 bases are a match to TRBD2. The CDR3 runs to 17 residues. Germline trimming cut 4 bases from V and 3 bases from J; bases unmatched to any gene: 10. Germline V CDR1 and CDR2: MNHEY, SMNVEV (reference sequence). Here the CDR3 DNA reads TGTGCCAGCAGTTATCACTCGGGAGGGCGTTACACCGGGGAGCTGTTTTTT. Translating it yields CASSYHSGGRYTGELFF.